Listed below are T cell receptor beta chains from one sample, sequenced in a study of T cell responses to AZD1222 COVID-19 vaccine. Assay used: immunoSEQ multiplex PCR; TCRdb lists only in-frame clones, some missing. The profile covers around 150,000 clones, with about 90% appearing a single time and about 7.5% taken by the ten largest. The material sequenced was peripheral blood, taken 28 days after the second dose of the MenACWY control vaccine. These receptors were taken from an adult who received the MenACWY meningococcal vaccine as a control. Both conserved end residues are part of each CDR3. Fields, in order: V gene, D gene, J gene, clone size, CDR3 DNA, CDR3 protein. D genes are given only for firm matches. Expanded clones get a size class; other rows say once, few or many, or leave the size out.

V: TRBV28; D: TRBD1; J: TRBJ1-3; size: once; DNA: TGTGCCAGCAGTTCGACAGGGTCTGGAAACACCATATATTTT; CDR3: CASSSTGSGNTIYF
V: TRBV7-2; D: NA; J: TRBJ2-6; size: NA; DNA: TGTGCCAGCAGGGGGACTGGGGCCAACGTCCTGACTTTC; CDR3: CASRGTGANVLTF
V: TRBV6-4; D: NA; J: TRBJ2-4; size: NA; DNA: TGTGCCAGCAGGAGCGGGTCCGGTGAGGCTATTCAGTACTTC; CDR3: CASRSGSGEAIQYF
V: TRBV18; D: NA; J: TRBJ1-3; size: NA; DNA: TGTGCCAGCTCACCTTCAGGGAACTCTGGAAACACCATATATTTT; CDR3: CASSPSGNSGNTIYF
V: TRBV12-3/TRBV12-4; D: TRBD1; J: TRBJ1-1; size: NA; DNA: TGTGCCAGCACCCGACAGGGGAACACTGAAGCTTTCTTT; CDR3: CASTRQGNTEAFF
V: TRBV5-1; D: NA; J: TRBJ1-4; size: NA; DNA: TGCGCCAGCAGCTTGGGGGGGCAAGAAAAACTGTTTTTT; CDR3: CASSLGGQEKLFF
V: TRBV9; D: TRBD2; J: TRBJ2-2; size: NA; DNA: TGTGCCAGCAGCGGCACTAGCGGGGGGGCCGCCGGGGAGCTGTTTTTT; CDR3: CASSGTSGGAAGELFF
V: TRBV12-3/TRBV12-4; D: NA; J: TRBJ1-6; size: NA; DNA: TGTGCCAGCAGTCTGCATCCCAATTCACCCCTCCACTTT; CDR3: CASSLHPNSPLHF
V: TRBV2; D: NA; J: TRBJ1-5; size: NA; DNA: TGTGCCAGCACCAAAGACCGACTTAGCAATCAGCCCCAGCATTTT; CDR3: CASTKDRLSNQPQHF
V: TRBV19; D: NA; J: TRBJ1-6; size: NA; DNA: TGTGCCAGTAGTACGGGCTATAATTCACCCCTCCACTTT; CDR3: CASSTGYNSPLHF
V: TRBV7-2; D: NA; J: TRBJ1-1; size: NA; DNA: TGTGCCAGCAGCTTAGTAGTCGCCGCCTCCGAAGCTTTCTTT; CDR3: CASSLVVAASEAFF
V: TRBV5-1; D: NA; J: TRBJ1-1; size: NA; DNA: TGCGCCAGCAGCACGGAACTGAACACTGAAGCTTTCTTT; CDR3: CASSTELNTEAFF
V: TRBV12-3/TRBV12-4; D: TRBD2; J: TRBJ2-7; size: NA; DNA: TGTGCCAGCAGTTCTAGCGGCTCCTACGAGCAGTACTTC; CDR3: CASSSSGSYEQYF
V: TRBV5-1; D: NA; J: TRBJ1-1; size: NA; DNA: TGCGCCAGCAGCTTGGCGGCAAACACTGAAGCTTTCTTT; CDR3: CASSLAANTEAFF
V: TRBV19; D: TRBD1; J: TRBJ1-2; size: NA; DNA: TGTGCCAGTAGTGTGGGACAGAACTATGGCTACACCTTC; CDR3: CASSVGQNYGYTF
V: TRBV6-5; D: NA; J: TRBJ2-7; size: NA; DNA: TGTGCCAGCAGTTACTCAGGGGGAAGCTCCTACGAGCAGTACTTC; CDR3: CASSYSGGSSYEQYF
V: TRBV18; D: TRBD1; J: TRBJ2-1; size: NA; DNA: TGTGCCAGCTCACCACCGACGGGACAGGGGGCTAACAATGAGCAGTTCTTC; CDR3: CASSPPTGQGANNEQFF
V: TRBV7-2; D: NA; J: TRBJ2-7; size: NA; DNA: TGTGCCAGCAGCTTAGAGACTAGTGGGATTGTGCCCTACGAGCAGTACTTC; CDR3: CASSLETSGIVPYEQYF
V: TRBV28; D: NA; J: TRBJ1-4; size: NA; DNA: TGTGCCAGCAGTTTAGGGGGACCGTTTAATGAAAAACTGTTTTTT; CDR3: CASSLGGPFNEKLFF
V: TRBV7-2; D: NA; J: TRBJ2-3; size: once; DNA: TGTGCCAGCAGCACTTTTGCAGATACGCAGTATTTT; CDR3: CASSTFADTQYF
V: TRBV6-5; D: NA; J: TRBJ1-3; size: NA; DNA: TGTGCCACCTCCCAAGTGGCAGCTGGAAACACCATATATTTT; CDR3: CATSQVAAGNTIYF
V: TRBV5-1; D: NA; J: TRBJ2-7; size: few; DNA: TGCGCCAGCAGCTTGGATCACTACGAGCAGTACTTC; CDR3: CASSLDHYEQYF
V: TRBV4-3; D: NA; J: TRBJ1-1; size: NA; DNA: TGCGCCAGCAGCCAAGATCTCCTCAGGGCTGAAGCTTTCTTT; CDR3: CASSQDLLRAEAFF
V: TRBV19; D: NA; J: TRBJ2-7; size: NA; DNA: TGTGCCAGTAGTTTCGGGACTCAAACCTACGAGCAGTACTTC; CDR3: CASSFGTQTYEQYF